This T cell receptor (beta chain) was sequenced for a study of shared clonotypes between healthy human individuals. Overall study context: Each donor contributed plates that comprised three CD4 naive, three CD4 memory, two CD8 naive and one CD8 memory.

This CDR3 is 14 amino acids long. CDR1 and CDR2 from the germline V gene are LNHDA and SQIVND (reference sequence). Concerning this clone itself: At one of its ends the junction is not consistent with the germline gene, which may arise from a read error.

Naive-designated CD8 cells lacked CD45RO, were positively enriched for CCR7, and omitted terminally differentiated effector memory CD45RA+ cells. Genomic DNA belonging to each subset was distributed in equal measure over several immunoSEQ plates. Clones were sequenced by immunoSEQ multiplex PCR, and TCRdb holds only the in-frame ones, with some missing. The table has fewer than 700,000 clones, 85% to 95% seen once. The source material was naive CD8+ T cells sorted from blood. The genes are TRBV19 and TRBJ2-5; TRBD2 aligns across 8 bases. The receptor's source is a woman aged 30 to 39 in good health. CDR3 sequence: CATSGGAKLEAQYF. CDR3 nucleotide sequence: TGTGCCACCTCGGGGGGGGCGAAGCTAGAGGCCCAGTACTTC.